This T cell receptor (beta chain) was obtained from a study of T-cell reconstitution after alpha-beta-depleted transplantation in children. V was shortened by 8 bases and J by 5 bases, with 15 bases between the two germline ends. This CDR3 is 14 amino acids long. CDR1 and CDR2 (germline): SGHTA, FQGNSA. A library of TCRbeta sequences, prepared with unique molecular identifiers, was generated. TCRdb reprocessed the PCR reads via MiXCR and lists one record per CDR3 protein. The sample includes some 390,000 distinct CDR3 sequences, around 21% of them seen just once. The TCR originated in a human donor who donated a stem cell graft to a child with acute myeloid leukemia. The chain has TRBV7-2 and TRBJ2-2; D might be TRBD1 (6 bases). The sequencing used PBMCs from the stem cell graft donor, collected from the stem cell graft. CDR3 amino acids: CASGQQPKTGELFF. The DNA for the CDR3 is TGTGCCAGCGGACAGCAACCTAAGACCGGGGAGCTGTTTTTT. Supplemented by reference TRBV7-2 and TRBJ2-2, the full variable domain reads GAGVSQSPSNKVTEKGKDVELRCDPISGHTALYWYRQSLGQGLEFLIYFQGNSAPDKSGLPSDRFSAERTGGSVSTLTIQRTQQEDSAVYLCASGQQPKTGELFFGEGSRLTVL.